This TCR beta chain was identified during a study of regulatory T cells in long-lasting Graves disease. Sequencing libraries for TCR beta were prepared with iRepertoire HTBI primers and Arm-PCR of CDR3 regions. TCRdb processed the multiplex PCR reads anew with MiXCR; each CDR3 protein has one entry. The sample holds roughly 400,000 distinct CDR3 sequences, roughly 15% seen once. Germline V CDR1 and CDR2: KGHDR, SFDVKD. The CDR3 runs to 14 residues. The V end was cut by 0 bases, the J end by 6 bases, with 10 bases between. Sample time point: newly diagnosed GD, antithyroid drugs for less than 3 months. There was RNA extracted from PBMCs, and the TCR library was made from it. These data were likewise used in another study, on T cells in Graves' hyperthyroidism and ophthalmopathy.

The receptor was derived from a woman aged 18-29 years with Graves disease. Here the sequenced sample was peripheral blood mononuclear cells (PBMCs), taken at new diagnosis, from a patient treated with antithyroid drugs. The genes are TRBV24-1 and TRBJ1-2, with D unresolved. The CDR3 bases are TGTGCCACCAGTGATTTGTCCAGTTACCATGGCTACACCTTC. Protein product: CATSDLSSYHGYTF.